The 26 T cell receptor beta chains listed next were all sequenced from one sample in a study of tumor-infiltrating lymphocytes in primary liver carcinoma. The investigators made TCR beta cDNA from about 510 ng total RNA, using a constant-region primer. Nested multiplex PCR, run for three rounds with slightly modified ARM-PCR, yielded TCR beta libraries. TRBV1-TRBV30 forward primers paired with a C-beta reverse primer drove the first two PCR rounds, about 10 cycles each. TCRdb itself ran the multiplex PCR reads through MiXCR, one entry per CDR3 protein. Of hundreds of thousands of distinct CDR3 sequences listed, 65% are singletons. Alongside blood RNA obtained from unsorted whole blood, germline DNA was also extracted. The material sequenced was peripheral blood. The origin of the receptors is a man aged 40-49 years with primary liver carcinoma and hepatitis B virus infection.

As DNA, the CDR3 is TGTGCCAGCATCCTAGACAGGGGGTTAACCTACGAGCAGTACTTC. Translated, it gives CASILDRGLTYEQYF. The chain carries TRBV7-8 and TRBJ2-7, with 9 bases that match TRBD1. Germline V lookup: CDR1 SGHVS, CDR2 FQNEAQ. The length of the CDR3 is 15 residues. Germline trimming cut 7 bases from V and 2 bases from J; bases unmatched to any gene: 9.

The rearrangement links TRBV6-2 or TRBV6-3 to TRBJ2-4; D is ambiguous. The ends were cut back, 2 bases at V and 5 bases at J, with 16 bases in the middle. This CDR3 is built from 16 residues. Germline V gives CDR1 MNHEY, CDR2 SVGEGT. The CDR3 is CASSYGVSRGENIQYF. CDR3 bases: TGTGCCAGCAGTTACGGTGTGAGTAGAGGAGAAAACATTCAGTACTTC.

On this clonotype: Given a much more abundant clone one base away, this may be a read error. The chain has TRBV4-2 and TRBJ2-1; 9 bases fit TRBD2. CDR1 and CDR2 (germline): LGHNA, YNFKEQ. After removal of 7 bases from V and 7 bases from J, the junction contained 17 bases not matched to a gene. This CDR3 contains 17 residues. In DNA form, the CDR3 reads TGTGCCAGCACCCATGATGGAGGTAGCGGGAGTTTTAATGAGCAGTTCTTC. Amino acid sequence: CASTHDGGSGSFNEQFF.

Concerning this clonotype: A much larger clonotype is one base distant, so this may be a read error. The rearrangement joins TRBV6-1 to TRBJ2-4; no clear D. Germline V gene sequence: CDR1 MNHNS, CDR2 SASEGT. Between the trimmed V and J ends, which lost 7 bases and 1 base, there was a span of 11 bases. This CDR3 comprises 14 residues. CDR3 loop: CASNVGQAKNIQYF. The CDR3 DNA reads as TGTGCCAGCAACGTCGGGCAGGCCAAAAACATTCAGTACTTC.

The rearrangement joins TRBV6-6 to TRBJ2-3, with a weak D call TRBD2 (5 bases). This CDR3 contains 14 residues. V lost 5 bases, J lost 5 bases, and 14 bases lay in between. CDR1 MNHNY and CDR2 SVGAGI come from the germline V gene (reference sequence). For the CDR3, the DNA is TGTGCCAGCAGTACGTGCGGGCCTCGAGATACGCAGTATTTT. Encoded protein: CASSTCGPRDTQYF.

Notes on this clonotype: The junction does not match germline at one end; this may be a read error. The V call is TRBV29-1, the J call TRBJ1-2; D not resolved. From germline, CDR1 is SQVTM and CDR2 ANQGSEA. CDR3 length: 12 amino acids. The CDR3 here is CSTRDTIYGNTF. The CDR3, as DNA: TGCAGCACAAGAGACACTATCTATGGCAACACCTTC.

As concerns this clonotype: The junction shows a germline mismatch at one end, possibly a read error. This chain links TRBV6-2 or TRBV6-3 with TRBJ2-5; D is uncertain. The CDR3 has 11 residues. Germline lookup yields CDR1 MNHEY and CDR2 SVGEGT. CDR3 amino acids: CASSLKETRYF. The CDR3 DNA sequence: TGTGCCAGCAGTTTAAAAGAGACCCGGTACTTC.

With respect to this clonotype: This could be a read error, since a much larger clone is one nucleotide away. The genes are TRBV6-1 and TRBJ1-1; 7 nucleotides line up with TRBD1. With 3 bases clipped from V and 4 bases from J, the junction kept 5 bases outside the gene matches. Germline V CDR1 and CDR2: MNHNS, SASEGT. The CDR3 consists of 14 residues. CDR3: CASSEQTGITEAFF. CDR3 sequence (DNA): TGTGCCAGCAGTGAGCAGACAGGGATCACTGAAGCTTTCTTT.

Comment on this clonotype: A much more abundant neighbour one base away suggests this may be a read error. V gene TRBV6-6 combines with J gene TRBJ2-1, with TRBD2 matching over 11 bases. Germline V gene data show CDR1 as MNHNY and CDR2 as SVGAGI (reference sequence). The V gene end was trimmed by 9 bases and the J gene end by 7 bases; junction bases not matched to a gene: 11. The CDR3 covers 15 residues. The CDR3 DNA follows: TGTGCCAGGAGTAAGGGACTAGCGGTCGTAAATGAGCAGTTCTTC. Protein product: CARSKGLAVVNEQFF.

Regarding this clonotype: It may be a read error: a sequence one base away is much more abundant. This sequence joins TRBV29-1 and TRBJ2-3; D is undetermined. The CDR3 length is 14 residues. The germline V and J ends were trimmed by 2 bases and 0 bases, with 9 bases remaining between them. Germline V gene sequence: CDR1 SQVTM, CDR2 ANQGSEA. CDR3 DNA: TGCAGCGTTGAATCCAGCGAGAGCACAGATACGCAGTATTTT. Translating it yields CSVESSESTDTQYF.

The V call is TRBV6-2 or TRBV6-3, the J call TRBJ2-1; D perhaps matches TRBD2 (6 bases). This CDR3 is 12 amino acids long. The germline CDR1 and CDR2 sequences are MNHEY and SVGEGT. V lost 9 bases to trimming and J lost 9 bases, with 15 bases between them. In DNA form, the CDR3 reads TGTGCCAGGAACCGGAGGGCCCCTGAGCAGTTCTTC. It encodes CARNRRAPEQFF.

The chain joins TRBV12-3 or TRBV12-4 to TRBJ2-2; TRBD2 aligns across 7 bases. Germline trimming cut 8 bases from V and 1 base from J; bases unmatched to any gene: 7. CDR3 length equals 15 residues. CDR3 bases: TGTGCCAGCTGTCGACTAGCTGGGAACACCGGGGAGCTGTTTTTT. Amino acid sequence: CASCRLAGNTGELFF.

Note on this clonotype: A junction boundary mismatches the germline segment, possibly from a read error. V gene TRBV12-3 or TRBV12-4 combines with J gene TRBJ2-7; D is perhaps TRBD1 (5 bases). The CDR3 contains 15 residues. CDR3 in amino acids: CATSDSGQGRDEQYF. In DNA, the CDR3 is TGTGCCACCAGTGATTCCGGGCAGGGAAGAGACGAGCAGTACTTC.

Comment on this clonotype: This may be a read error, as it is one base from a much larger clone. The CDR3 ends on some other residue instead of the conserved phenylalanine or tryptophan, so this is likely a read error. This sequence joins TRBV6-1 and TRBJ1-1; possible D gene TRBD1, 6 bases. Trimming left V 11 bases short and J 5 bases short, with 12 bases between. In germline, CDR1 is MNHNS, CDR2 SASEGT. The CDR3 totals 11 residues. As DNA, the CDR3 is TGTGCCCTCAGGAGGGGGACTGAAGCTTTCCTT. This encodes CALRRGTEAFL.

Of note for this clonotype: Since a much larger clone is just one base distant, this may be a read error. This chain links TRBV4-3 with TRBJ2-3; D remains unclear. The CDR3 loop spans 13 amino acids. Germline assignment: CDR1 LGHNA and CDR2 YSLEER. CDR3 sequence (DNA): TGCGCCAGCAGCCAAGAGGCGCGTAATACGCTGTATTTT. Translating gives CASSQEARNTLYF.

CDR3 DNA sequence: TGTGCCAGCAAGGTGTCCGGTGAGCAGTTCTTC. Protein sequence: CASKVSGEQFF. The J gene is TRBJ2-1, the V gene TRBV2; no definite D call. The CDR3 totals 11 residues. V dropped 7 bases and J dropped 9 bases, with 10 bases sitting between them. Germline values: CDR1 SNHLY, CDR2 FYNNEI.

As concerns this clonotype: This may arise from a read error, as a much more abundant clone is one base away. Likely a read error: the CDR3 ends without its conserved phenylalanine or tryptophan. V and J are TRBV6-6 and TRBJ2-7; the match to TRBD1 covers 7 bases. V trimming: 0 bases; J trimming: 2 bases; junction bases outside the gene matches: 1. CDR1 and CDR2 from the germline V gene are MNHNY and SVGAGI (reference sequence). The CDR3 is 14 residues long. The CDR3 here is CASSYSDRAYEQYL. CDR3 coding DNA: TGTGCCAGCAGTTACTCTGACAGGGCCTACGAGCAGTACTTA.

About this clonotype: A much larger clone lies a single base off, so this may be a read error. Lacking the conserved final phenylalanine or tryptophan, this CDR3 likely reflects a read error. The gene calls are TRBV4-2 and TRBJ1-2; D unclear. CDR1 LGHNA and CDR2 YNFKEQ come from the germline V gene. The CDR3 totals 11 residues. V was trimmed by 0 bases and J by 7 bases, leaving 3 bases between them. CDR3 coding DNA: TGTGCCAGCAGCCAAGAGGGTGGCTACACCCTC. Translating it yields CASSQEGGYTL.

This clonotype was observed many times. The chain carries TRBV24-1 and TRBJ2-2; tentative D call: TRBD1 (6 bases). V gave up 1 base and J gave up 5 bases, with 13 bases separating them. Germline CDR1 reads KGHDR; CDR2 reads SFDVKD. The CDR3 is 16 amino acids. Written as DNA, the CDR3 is TGTGCCACCAGTGATTTCGGCAGGGGAAGGACCGGGGAGCTGTTTTTT. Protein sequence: CATSDFGRGRTGELFF.

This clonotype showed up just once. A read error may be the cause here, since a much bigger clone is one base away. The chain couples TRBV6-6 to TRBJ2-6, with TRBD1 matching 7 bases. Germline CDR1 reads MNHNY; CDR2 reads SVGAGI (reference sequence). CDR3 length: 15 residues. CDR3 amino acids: CASRQGLSGANVPTF. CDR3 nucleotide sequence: TGTGCCAGCCGACAGGGCCTCTCTGGGGCCAACGTCCCGACTTTC.

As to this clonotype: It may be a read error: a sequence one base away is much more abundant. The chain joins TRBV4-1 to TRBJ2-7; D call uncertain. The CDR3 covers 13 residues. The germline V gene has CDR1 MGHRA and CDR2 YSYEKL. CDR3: CTSSHLTGYEQYF. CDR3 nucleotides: TGCACCAGCAGCCACCTGACTGGCTACGAGCAGTACTTC.

The DNA for the CDR3 is TGTGCCTGGAGGGGAGGTGTCCAGAGAGAGACCCAGTACTTC. Its protein is CAWRGGVQRETQYF. V is TRBV30 and J is TRBJ2-5; D is possibly TRBD2 (6 bases). This CDR3 is built from 14 residues. The germline V gene encodes CDR1 GTSNPN and CDR2 SVGIG (reference sequence). Trimming took off 3 bases at V and 4 bases at J, with 15 bases between the two ends. The full variable domain, in which reference TRBV30 and TRBJ2-5 provide the parts outside the CDR3, is SQTIHQWPATLVQPVGSPLSLECTVEGTSNPNLYWYRQAAGRGLQLLFYSVGIGQISSEVPQNLSASRPQDRQFILSSKKLLLSDSGFYLCAWRGGVQRETQYFGPGTRLLVL.

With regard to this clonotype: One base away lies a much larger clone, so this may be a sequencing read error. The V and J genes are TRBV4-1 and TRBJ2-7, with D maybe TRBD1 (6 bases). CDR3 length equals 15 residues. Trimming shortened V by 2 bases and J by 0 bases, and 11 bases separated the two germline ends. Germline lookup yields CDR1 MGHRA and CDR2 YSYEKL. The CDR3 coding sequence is TGCGCCAGCAGCCAAACCGACAGGCTCTCCTACGAGCAGTACTTC. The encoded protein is CASSQTDRLSYEQYF.

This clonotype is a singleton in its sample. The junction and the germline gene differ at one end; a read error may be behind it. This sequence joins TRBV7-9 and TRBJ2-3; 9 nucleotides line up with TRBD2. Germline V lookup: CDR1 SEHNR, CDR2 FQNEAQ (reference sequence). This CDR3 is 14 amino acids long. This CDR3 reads CASSLAGSTETQYF. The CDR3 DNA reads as TGTGCCAGCAGCCTAGCGGGGAGTACAGAAACGCAGTATTTT.

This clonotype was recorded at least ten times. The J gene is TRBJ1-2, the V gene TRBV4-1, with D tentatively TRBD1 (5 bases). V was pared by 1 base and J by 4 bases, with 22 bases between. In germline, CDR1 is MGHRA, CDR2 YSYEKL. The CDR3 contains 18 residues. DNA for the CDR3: TGCGCCAGCAGCCAAGGGTTCTTCAGGGTCGGTGAAGGCTATGGCTACACCTTC. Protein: CASSQGFFRVGEGYGYTF.

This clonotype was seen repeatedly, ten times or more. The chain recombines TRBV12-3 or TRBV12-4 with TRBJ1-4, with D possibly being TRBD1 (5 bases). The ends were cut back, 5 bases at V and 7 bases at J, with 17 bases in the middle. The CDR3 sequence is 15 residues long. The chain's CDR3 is CASSQSGTWGEKLFF. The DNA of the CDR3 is TGTGCCAGCAGTCAATCCGGGACCTGGGGTGAAAAACTGTTTTTT.